What follows are 5 T cell receptor beta chains derived from one specimen sequenced in a study of blood T cells in healthy people across ages. Using a J-beta primer mix together with a sample-barcoded 5' primer, a second PCR was run for roughly 6 to 11 cycles. TCRdb ran MiXCR on the 5' RACE reads and lists one entry per CDR3 protein. Of 1.5 million to 2 million distinct CDR3 sequences listed, over 25% are singletons. The specimen sequenced was blood. All receptors derive from a woman younger than 45 in good health.

The J gene is TRBJ2-1, the V gene TRBV20-1; D is unclear. The ends were cut back, 0 bases at V and 10 bases at J, with 19 bases in the middle. Germline V gene sequence: CDR1 DFQATT, CDR2 SNEGSKA (reference sequence). The CDR3 is 15 amino acids. CDR3 in amino acids: CSARDPRLVPSEQFF. The CDR3 DNA is TGCAGTGCTAGAGACCCTAGACTGGTCCCGAGCGAGCAGTTCTTC.

This clonotype was counted only a few times. The V gene is TRBV10-3, the J gene TRBJ2-7; D is unclear. This CDR3 spans 13 amino acids. V lost 2 bases and J lost 1, with 6 bases in between. Germline lookup yields CDR1 ENHRY and CDR2 SYGVKD. The CDR3 DNA reads as TGTGCCATCAGTGAGACCGATTCCTACGAGCAGTACTTC. This gives the protein CAISETDSYEQYF.

This clonotype was recorded at least ten times. The chain employs TRBV20-1 and TRBJ2-7; 7 positions agree with TRBD1. The CDR3 consists of 16 residues. V lost 4 bases, J lost 5 bases, and 17 bases stayed unmatched. Germline loops: CDR1 DFQATT, CDR2 SNEGSKA (reference sequence). For the CDR3, the DNA is TGCAGTGCTAAGCCCTTTGACAGGGCGGAGACCCACGAGCAGTACTTC. This sequence encodes CSAKPFDRAETHEQYF.

This clonotype turned up a few times. The chain employs TRBV6-6 and TRBJ2-5; D perhaps matches TRBD2 (6 bases). Germline CDR1 and CDR2: MNHNY and SVGAGI (reference sequence). The length of the CDR3 is 14 residues. Deletions cut 5 bases from V and 2 bases from J, with 12 bases between. CDR3 sequence reads: CASSTPGVQETQYF. The CDR3 region has the DNA TGTGCCAGCAGTACCCCGGGGGTTCAAGAGACCCAGTACTTC.

The J gene is TRBJ1-2, the V gene TRBV29-1; TRBD1 matches at 7 bases. The CDR3 length is 13 residues. CDR1 SQVTM and CDR2 ANQGSEA come from the germline V gene. With 2 bases clipped from V and 4 bases from J, the junction kept 4 bases outside the gene matches. In DNA form, the CDR3 reads TGCAGCGTTGAACAGGGGGGGGTCTATGGCTACACCTTC. Translating gives CSVEQGGVYGYTF.